The 14 T cell receptor beta chains presented below share a single source sample, sequenced in a study of response to subunit inactivated influenza vaccine. TCRdb called the RT-PCR reads again in MiXCR, with one record for every CDR3 protein. This table has approximately 730,000 distinct CDR3 sequences, about 15% appearing once. Here the sequenced sample was PBMCs from blood, taken 14 days before vaccination. The receptors were gathered from a man aged 50-59 years who received an inactivated influenza vaccine.

This clonotype was observed a few times. The chain joins TRBV6-1 to TRBJ2-2; D uncertain. Germline V CDR1 and CDR2: MNHNS, SASEGT. The CDR3 is 15 amino acids. V dropped 4 bases and J dropped 5 bases, with 14 bases sitting between them. CDR3 sequence (DNA): TGTGCCAGCAGTGCCGGCCGGTTTAAAACCGGGGAGCTGTTTTTT. Translation gives CASSAGRFKTGELFF.

The genes are TRBV10-3 and TRBJ2-7; 8 bases fit TRBD1. This CDR3 region has 13 residues. In germline, CDR1 is ENHRY, CDR2 SYGVKD. V shed 6 bases, J shed 7 bases, and the junction held 8 bases outside the gene matches. The CDR3: CAIRLGQGGEQYF. The CDR3, as DNA: TGTGCCATCAGATTAGGACAGGGTGGGGAGCAGTACTTC.

The chain couples TRBV7-9 to TRBJ1-1; D gene uncertain. The CDR3 length is 14 residues. CDR1 is SEHNR and CDR2 is FQNEAQ in the germline V gene (reference sequence). Between the trimmed V and J ends, which lost 4 bases and 0 bases, there was a span of 9 bases. The CDR3 loop is CASSSSPVNTEAFF. The CDR3 DNA reads as TGTGCCAGCAGCTCATCACCAGTGAACACTGAAGCTTTCTTT.

This clonotype was counted ten times or more. This chain connects TRBV5-1 to TRBJ2-7; no definite D call. The V and J ends lost 1 base and 3 bases respectively, with 8 bases between them. The CDR3 is 13 amino acids. Germline V gene data show CDR1 as SGHRS and CDR2 as YFSETQ. This CDR3 reads CASSLNRDYEQYF. The DNA of the CDR3 is TGCGCCAGCAGCTTGAACAGAGACTACGAGCAGTACTTC.

Only a few counts were recorded for this clonotype. The chain employs TRBV3-1 and TRBJ2-7, with TRBD2 matching over 10 bases. This CDR3 region has 15 residues. The V gene's germline CDR1 is LGHDT and CDR2 YNNKEL (reference sequence). The trim removed 3 bases at V and 6 bases at J, leaving 8 bases unmatched. The CDR3 here is CASSQSLAGAREQYF. DNA of the CDR3: TGTGCCAGCAGCCAGAGCCTAGCGGGAGCTCGCGAGCAGTACTTC.

This clonotype has a handful of counts. The chain recombines TRBV18 with TRBJ2-7; D unresolved. Trimming removed 6 bases from V and 6 bases from J, with 12 bases in between. Germline CDR1 reads KGHSH; CDR2 reads LQKENI. The CDR3 sequence is 12 residues long. This chain's CDR3 is CASSSTSGEQYF. For the CDR3, the DNA is TGTGCCAGCTCGTCCACTTCTGGCGAGCAGTACTTC.

This clonotype was seen a few times. This rearrangement joins TRBV5-6 to TRBJ2-7, with D uncertain. V shed 4 bases and J shed 0 bases, with 14 bases lying between them. The length of the CDR3 is 15 residues. Germline-derived CDR1 and CDR2 are SGHDT and YYEEEE. CDR3 loop: CASSPPNRVSYEQYF. The CDR3 nucleotides are TGTGCCAGCAGCCCCCCCAATAGGGTCTCCTACGAGCAGTACTTC.

V usage is TRBV6-1 and J usage is TRBJ2-1; D not certain. With 3 bases removed from V and 0 bases from J, the gap between germline ends came to 15 bases. Germline lookup yields CDR1 MNHNS and CDR2 SASEGT. There are 17 residues in the CDR3. The CDR3 loop reads CASSDWFFPSSYNEQFF. In DNA form, the CDR3 reads TGTGCCAGCAGTGATTGGTTTTTTCCGAGCTCCTACAATGAGCAGTTCTTC.

The gene calls are TRBV4-2 and TRBJ2-1; 8 bases agree with TRBD1. CDR1 and CDR2 (germline): LGHNA, YNFKEQ. V trimming: 4 bases; J trimming: 6 bases; junction bases outside the gene matches: 2. This CDR3 comprises 13 residues. This CDR3 is CASSRGQGNEQFF. Here the CDR3 DNA reads TGTGCCAGCAGCCGAGGACAGGGCAATGAGCAGTTCTTC.

The chain couples TRBV5-5 to TRBJ2-7; TRBD1 agrees at 9 bases. The CDR3 is 15 residues long. Trimming removed 4 bases from V and 4 bases from J; junction bases left unmatched: 9. The germline V gene encodes CDR1 SGHKS and CDR2 YYEKEE (reference sequence). CDR3 region: CASSPRGDRGYEQYF. CDR3 nucleotide sequence: TGTGCCAGCAGCCCGAGAGGAGACAGGGGGTACGAGCAGTACTTC.

This clonotype turned up a few times. The chain couples TRBV20-1 to TRBJ1-2; D might be TRBD1 (6 bases). Germline V gene lookup returns CDR1 DFQATT and CDR2 SNEGSKA (reference sequence). V shed 4 bases and J shed 6 bases, with 9 bases lying between them. The CDR3 consists of 11 residues. The CDR3 DNA follows: TGCAGTGCTACTCCAGGGGATGGCTACACCTTC. Protein: CSATPGDGYTF.

This chain links TRBV29-1 with TRBJ2-5, with 7 bases matching TRBD1. Per germline, CDR1 SQVTM and CDR2 ANQGSEA. CDR3 length: 15 residues. V lost 7 bases and J lost 1; bases outside the gene matches: 12. CDR3 loop: CSAAKGTAPQETQYF. For the CDR3, the DNA is TGCAGCGCGGCTAAGGGGACAGCCCCCCAAGAGACCCAGTACTTC.

The genes are TRBV20-1 and TRBJ2-1, with 8 positions matching TRBD2. This CDR3 region has 15 residues. V was pared by 0 bases and J by 9 bases, with 10 bases of the junction left unmatched. The germline V gene has CDR1 DFQATT and CDR2 SNEGSKA (reference sequence). Written as DNA, the CDR3 is TGCAGTGCTAGAGATCTCGGACCACGGGAGGGTGAGCAGTTCTTC. Its translation is CSARDLGPREGEQFF.

There are a few counts of this clonotype. The rearrangement uses TRBV4-1 and TRBJ2-1, with 7 positions matching TRBD2. Germline values: CDR1 MGHRA, CDR2 YSYEKL. J gave up 1 base and V 1 base, and 4 bases lay outside the gene matches. The CDR3 is 16 residues long. CDR3: CASSQGEGKSYNEQFF. CDR3 DNA sequence: TGCGCCAGCAGCCAAGGGGAGGGGAAATCCTACAATGAGCAGTTCTTC.